These 22 T cell receptor beta chains came from one sample sequenced in a study of T-cell reconstitution after alpha-beta-depleted transplantation in children. Unique molecular identifiers were built into the TCRbeta library. TCRdb re-derived calls from the PCR reads in MiXCR, one entry per CDR3 protein. The sample contains 550,000 to 600,000 distinct CDR3 sequences, around 23% of which appear only once. Sequences were derived from PBMCs, mostly from graft donor cells, sampled 360 days after TCRalphabeta/CD19-depleted stem cell transplant. The receptors stem from a boy in the first two years of life who had a stem cell transplant for acute myeloid leukemia, so the T cells may come from the graft donor.

Ten or more counts support this clonotype. J is TRBJ2-1 and V is TRBV4-3; D tentatively fits TRBD1 or TRBD2 (5 bases each). The germline V gene has CDR1 LGHNA and CDR2 YSLEER. Trimming removed 1 base at V and 9 bases at J, with 13 bases between. There are 14 residues in the CDR3. The CDR3 DNA reads as TGCGCCAGCAGCCAAGGAAGGGAGAGGGGTGAGCAGTTCTTC. It encodes CASSQGRERGEQFF.

This clonotype was detected ten times or more. V gene TRBV6-6 combines with J gene TRBJ1-2; D unclear. The CDR3 spans 14 residues. Trimming took 5 bases from V and 2 from J, leaving 12 bases between them. Germline-derived CDR1 and CDR2 are MNHNY and SVGAGI (reference sequence). The CDR3 is CASSRVLTNYGYTF. The CDR3 nucleotides read TGTGCCAGCAGTCGAGTGCTAACCAACTATGGCTACACCTTC.

This clonotype was detected a few times. The J gene is TRBJ2-7, the V gene TRBV20-1; D is possibly TRBD1 or TRBD2 (5 bases each). This CDR3 comprises 13 residues. Germline V gives CDR1 DFQATT, CDR2 SNEGSKA (reference sequence). Trimming took 7 bases from V and 0 from J, leaving 13 bases between them. Here the CDR3 reads CSVLGRSSYEQYV. The CDR3 bases are TGCAGTGTTTTGGGACGGAGCTCCTACGAGCAGTACGTC.

This clonotype has only a few counts. V gene TRBV4-1 combines with J gene TRBJ2-1; D not certain. The CDR3 covers 15 residues. The V gene lost 1 base and the J gene lost 8 bases, with 15 bases spanning the gap. The germline V gene has CDR1 MGHRA and CDR2 YSYEKL. This CDR3 is CASSQGLIYGDEQFF. For the CDR3, the DNA is TGCGCCAGCAGCCAAGGACTCATTTATGGGGATGAGCAGTTCTTC.

The table lists this clonotype with many counts. The V and J genes are TRBV20-1 and TRBJ1-2; D remains ambiguous. V shed 6 bases and J shed 4 bases, with 6 bases lying between them. Germline lookup yields CDR1 DFQATT and CDR2 SNEGSKA (reference sequence). This CDR3 is built from 10 residues. CDR3 region: CSARTYGYTF. The CDR3 nucleotides are TGCAGTGCAAGGACCTATGGCTACACCTTC.

This clonotype appeared many times. At one end, the junction sequence differs from germline, possibly due to a read error. CDR3: CASSYSNEQYF. The CDR3 coding sequence is TGTGCCAGCAGTTACTCCAACGAGCAGTACTTC. The chain combines TRBV6-5 with TRBJ2-7; no clear D gene. This CDR3 is built from 11 residues. CDR1 and CDR2 from the germline V gene are MNHEY and SVGAGI.

The V gene is TRBV29-1, the J gene TRBJ1-2; D not resolved. The germline V gene has CDR1 SQVTM and CDR2 ANQGSEA. The CDR3 sequence is 13 residues long. Trimming took 4 bases from V and 3 from J, leaving 12 bases between them. The CDR3 is CSVVTGGYYGYTF. The CDR3 region has the DNA TGCAGCGTTGTAACCGGAGGATACTATGGCTACACCTTC.

This clonotype was counted a few times. Here the CDR3 reads CASSVSRGQANTEAFF. The CDR3 DNA reads as TGTGCCAGCAGTGTATCCCGGGGACAAGCAAACACTGAAGCTTTCTTT. The chain is built from TRBV6-1 and TRBJ1-1, with D possibly being TRBD1 (6 bases). Germline V gives CDR1 MNHNS, CDR2 SASEGT. CDR3 length: 16 amino acids. V was pared by 4 bases and J by 2 bases, with 17 bases between.

This clonotype was counted only a few times. V and J are TRBV6-5 and TRBJ1-1; 8 bases agree with TRBD1. Losses at the gene ends were 4 bases for V and 0 bases for J; bases not matched to a gene: 4. CDR1 MNHEY and CDR2 SVGAGI come from the germline V gene. CDR3 length: 15 residues. This CDR3 reads CASSSHRGMNTEAFF. CDR3 bases: TGTGCCAGCAGTTCTCACAGGGGGATGAACACTGAAGCTTTCTTT.

This clonotype has a count of ten or more. This sequence joins TRBV5-1 and TRBJ1-4; D is undetermined. Germline V gives CDR1 SGHRS, CDR2 YFSETQ. Trimming took off 4 bases at V and 0 bases at J, with 10 bases between the two ends. The CDR3 consists of 15 residues. The CDR3 loop is CASSPYTTTNEKLFF. As DNA, the CDR3 is TGCGCCAGCAGCCCTTACACGACAACTAATGAAAAACTGTTTTTT.

In this sample, this clonotype turned up many times. The gene calls are TRBV29-1 and TRBJ2-7; no reliable D call. The CDR3 sequence is 11 residues long. Per germline, CDR1 SQVTM and CDR2 ANQGSEA. The V end was cut by 6 bases, the J end by 6 bases, with 12 bases between. The CDR3 here is CSVSLVSEQYF. The CDR3, as DNA: TGCAGCGTATCCCTTGTCTCCGAGCAGTACTTC.

This clonotype was recorded many times. V is TRBV29-1 and J is TRBJ2-4; 8 bases fit TRBD1. This CDR3 has 16 residues. Germline V lookup: CDR1 SQVTM, CDR2 ANQGSEA. Trimming took 0 bases from V and 7 from J; bases not matched to a gene: 11. CDR3 DNA sequence: TGCAGCGTTGAAGACGGAACCAGGGGGCAGTGGAACATTCAGTACTTC. It translates to CSVEDGTRGQWNIQYF.

The chain has TRBV12-3 or TRBV12-4 and TRBJ2-1, with TRBD2 matching over 11 bases. CDR3 size: 15 residues. V dropped 3 bases and J dropped 7; count of bases not matched to a gene: 5. In DNA form, the CDR3 reads TGTGCCAGCAGTTTTGGCCTAGCGGGGGGTAATGAGCAGTTCTTC. Amino acid sequence: CASSFGLAGGNEQFF.

The chain is built from TRBV10-3 and TRBJ1-5; D gene uncertain. The germline gives CDR1 ENHRY, CDR2 SYGVKD. V shed 3 bases and J shed 0 bases, with 6 bases lying between them. This CDR3 comprises 14 residues. Written as DNA, the CDR3 is TGTGCCATCAGTGACGGGTTTAGCAATCAGCCCCAGCATTTT. It translates to CAISDGFSNQPQHF.

This clonotype has only a few counts. The chain carries TRBV20-1 and TRBJ2-7, with 10 bases that match TRBD1. This CDR3 spans 14 amino acids. The V and J ends lost 6 bases and 6 bases, in that order; junction bases with no gene match: 11. Germline CDR1 reads DFQATT; CDR2 reads SNEGSKA (reference sequence). The CDR3 DNA is TGCAGTGCCTTACCGGGACAGGGGTCCCTCGAGCAGTACTTC. Protein sequence: CSALPGQGSLEQYF.

This clonotype was observed a few times. This chain links TRBV7-2 with TRBJ1-2; 8 bases align to TRBD1. After removal of 2 bases from V and 3 bases from J, the junction contained 2 bases not matched to a gene. Germline lookup yields CDR1 SGHTA and CDR2 FQGNSA. This CDR3 comprises 14 residues. Here the CDR3 reads CASSLQGADYGYTF. DNA of the CDR3: TGTGCCAGCAGCTTACAGGGGGCGGACTATGGCTACACCTTC.

The V gene is TRBV20-1, the J gene TRBJ1-6, with 7 bases lining up with TRBD1. CDR3 size: 14 residues. V lost 5 bases, J lost 2 bases, and 3 bases stayed unmatched. The germline V gene encodes CDR1 DFQATT and CDR2 SNEGSKA (reference sequence). DNA for the CDR3: TGCAGTGCTGAGGACAGGACCTATAATTCACCCCTCCACTTT. It yields the protein CSAEDRTYNSPLHF.

This clonotype showed up many times. The gene calls are TRBV29-1 and TRBJ1-1; TRBD1 is a possible D gene (5 bases). The germline CDR1 and CDR2 sequences are SQVTM and ANQGSEA. The CDR3 is 14 residues long. V lost 2 bases and J lost 4, with 14 bases in between. CDR3 in amino acids: CSVELRQSSTEAFF. In nucleotides, the CDR3 is TGCAGCGTTGAACTAAGACAGTCTTCCACTGAAGCTTTCTTT.

This clonotype was detected many times. This rearrangement joins TRBV20-1 to TRBJ2-2, with D perhaps assigned TRBD1 or TRBD2 (7 bases each). V lost 5 bases, J lost 3 bases, and 19 bases lay in between. The length of the CDR3 is 16 residues. The germline gives CDR1 DFQATT, CDR2 SNEGSKA (reference sequence). For the CDR3, the DNA is TGCAGTGCTCAGGGGGTCGCGGGGGCGTACACCGGGGAGCTGTTTTTT. Translating it yields CSAQGVAGAYTGELFF.

This clonotype was counted between two and nine times. V is TRBV20-1 and J is TRBJ2-7; D not resolved. Germline CDR1 reads DFQATT; CDR2 reads SNEGSKA (reference sequence). The CDR3 spans 14 residues. Trimming stripped 5 bases from V and 0 bases from J, with 14 bases between. The CDR3 bases are TGCAGTGCTTCTGAGATACCGAGCTCCTACGAGCAGTACGTC. As protein: CSASEIPSSYEQYV.

This clonotype has ten or more counts. This chain joins TRBV9 and TRBJ2-1; D could derive from TRBD1 or TRBD2 (5 bases each). V was shortened by 3 bases and J by 2 bases, with 9 bases between the two germline ends. The CDR3 extends over 14 amino acids. Germline V gives CDR1 SGDLS, CDR2 YYNGEE. DNA of the CDR3: TGTGCCAGCAGCGACGGGACGGCCTACAATGAGCAGTTCTTC. Protein sequence: CASSDGTAYNEQFF.

V and J are TRBV6-1 and TRBJ1-1; TRBD1 matches 8 bases. This CDR3 has 15 amino acids. Germline lookup yields CDR1 MNHNS and CDR2 SASEGT. V was clipped by 6 bases and J by 8 bases; unmatched bases: 14. DNA of the CDR3: TGTGCCAGCAGCGCTACCGGACAGGGCCGGGGAGAAGCTTTCTTT. Translation gives CASSATGQGRGEAFF.